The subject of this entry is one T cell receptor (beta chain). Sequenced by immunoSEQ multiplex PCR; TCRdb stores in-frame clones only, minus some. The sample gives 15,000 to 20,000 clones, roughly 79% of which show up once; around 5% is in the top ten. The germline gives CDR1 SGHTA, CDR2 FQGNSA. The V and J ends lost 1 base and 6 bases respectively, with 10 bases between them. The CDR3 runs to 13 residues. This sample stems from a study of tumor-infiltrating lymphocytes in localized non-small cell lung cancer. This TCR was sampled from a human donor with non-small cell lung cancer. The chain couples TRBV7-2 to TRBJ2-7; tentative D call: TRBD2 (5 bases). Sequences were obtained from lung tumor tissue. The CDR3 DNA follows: TGTGCCAGCAGCTTAGTGTTCGGGGTCGAGCAGTACTTC. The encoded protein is CASSLVFGVEQYF.